Described below is a single TCR beta chain sequence and its context. The CDR3 sequence is 16 residues long. The germline V gene encodes CDR1 SEHNR and CDR2 FQNEAQ (reference sequence). Unmatched junction bases numbered 7, after V lost 5 bases and J lost 0 bases. A J-beta primer mix and a sample-barcoded 5' primer were used in a second PCR of roughly 6 to 12 cycles. In TCRdb, the 5' RACE reads were re-called with MiXCR into one record per CDR3 protein. The table lists around 1,800,000 distinct CDR3 sequences, about 39% of them singletons. This specimen belongs to a study of blood T cells in healthy people across ages.

The TCR comes from a human donor in good health. V is TRBV7-9 and J is TRBJ1-2; 9 bases align to TRBD1. Sequences were obtained from blood. CDR3 sequence reads: CASSQKGTGPNYGYTF. Here the CDR3 DNA reads TGTGCCAGCAGCCAAAAAGGGACAGGGCCTAACTATGGCTACACCTTC.